These 20 T cell receptor beta chains originate from one sample sequenced in a study of OX40 agonist ivuxolimab in advanced cancers. Only in-frame clones appear in the TCRdb table, and some are missing; sequencing was by immunoSEQ multiplex PCR. The sample yields around 38,000 clones, over 80% seen once. The sample in question was CD4+ or CD8+ T cells sorted from blood, obtained in a trial of the OX40 agonist ivuxolimab. Receptor source: an adult with an advanced solid tumor such as melanoma, head and neck, liver or kidney cancer.

This clone was seen only once. This chain joins TRBV15 and TRBJ2-5, with 10 bases lining up with TRBD2. The V gene end was trimmed by 6 bases and the J gene end by 2 bases; junction bases not matched to a gene: 18. Looked up from germline, CDR1 is LNHNV and CDR2 is YYDKDF (reference sequence). This CDR3 contains 19 residues. The CDR3 spells CATRKRGKSGRGSQETQYF. DNA for the CDR3: TGTGCCACCAGAAAGAGGGGGAAGAGCGGGAGGGGGTCGCAAGAGACCCAGTACTTC.

V is TRBV2 and J is TRBJ2-1, with 8 bases lining up with TRBD1. V lost 6 bases and J lost 4; bases outside the gene matches: 8. The CDR3 spans 15 residues. The germline gives CDR1 SNHLY, CDR2 FYNNEI. The CDR3 loop reads CASSQGTGLYNEQFF. Written as DNA, the CDR3 is TGTGCCAGCAGCCAAGGGACAGGACTTTACAATGAGCAGTTCTTC.

This clone was detected a few times. The chain employs TRBV7-9 and TRBJ1-3; possible D gene TRBD1, 6 bases. CDR1 SEHNR and CDR2 FQNEAQ come from the germline V gene (reference sequence). The CDR3 is made up of 14 amino acids. Between the trimmed V and J ends, which lost 10 bases and 0 bases, there was a span of 13 bases. The CDR3 spells CATGARGSGNTIYF. DNA for the CDR3: TGTGCCACGGGGGCTCGTGGCTCTGGAAACACCATATATTTT. Supplemented by reference TRBV7-9 and TRBJ1-3, the full variable domain reads DTGVSQNPRHKITKRGQNVTFRCDPISEHNRLYWYRQTLGQGPEFLTYFQNEAQLEKSRLLSDRFSAERPKGSFSTLEIQRTEQGDSAMYLCATGARGSGNTIYFGEGSWLTVV.

This chain connects TRBV4-1 to TRBJ2-2; D ambiguous. Germline V CDR1 and CDR2: MGHRA, YSYEKL. V lost 1 base and J 7 bases, leaving 4 bases between the germline ends. The length of the CDR3 is 12 residues. CDR3: CASSQVGGELFF. CDR3 nucleotides: TGCGCCAGCAGCCAAGTAGGCGGGGAGCTGTTTTTT.

As concerns this clone: One end of the junction varies from germline; a read error may be responsible. The J gene is TRBJ2-1, the V gene TRBV7-6; D remains unclear. This CDR3 is built from 15 residues. Looked up from germline, CDR1 is SGHVS and CDR2 is FNYEAQ. For the CDR3, the DNA is TGTGCCAGCACTAAAGGCGCTGTCTCCAACAATGAGCAGTTCTTC. It specifies CASTKGAVSNNEQFF.

This chain uses TRBV19 with TRBJ1-5; D remains unclear. Germline V gene data show CDR1 as LNHDA and CDR2 as SQIVND (reference sequence). The CDR3 covers 14 residues. V was pared by 1 base and J by 0 bases, with 4 bases between. CDR3 protein: CASSIGNSNQPQHF. Here the CDR3 DNA reads TGTGCCAGTAGTATAGGGAATAGCAATCAGCCCCAGCATTTT.

This chain links TRBV7-2 with TRBJ2-1; D is ambiguous. The germline CDR1 and CDR2 sequences are SGHTA and FQGNSA. V was pared by 8 bases and J by 4 bases, with 9 bases between. The CDR3 spans 12 residues. Here the CDR3 reads CASGRPYNEQFF. DNA for the CDR3: TGTGCCAGCGGCAGACCTTACAATGAGCAGTTCTTC.

The chain links TRBV29-1 to TRBJ2-5; 8 bases match TRBD2. The J call may be in error: the DNA end matches TRBJ2-7 better. CDR1 is SQVTM and CDR2 is ANQGSEA in the germline V gene. The length of the CDR3 is 15 residues. This CDR3 reads CSANIGSGGSYEQYF. Written as DNA, the CDR3 is TGCAGCGCCAACATTGGGTCGGGAGGGTCCTACGAGCAGTACTTC.

This clone was found once. J is TRBJ2-2 and V is TRBV5-4; 10 nucleotides line up with TRBD2. The J segment lost 5 bases and the V segment lost 4 bases, leaving 8 bases of the junction unmatched. In germline, CDR1 is SGHNT, CDR2 YYREEE (reference sequence). This CDR3 is built from 16 residues. The CDR3 region is CASSIPSGRRTGELFF. The CDR3 nucleotides are TGTGCCAGCAGCATACCTAGCGGGAGACGTACCGGGGAGCTGTTTTTT.

J is TRBJ2-6 and V is TRBV5-1; D is unclear. The CDR3 loop spans 18 amino acids. The germline V gene has CDR1 SGHRS and CDR2 YFSETQ. Trimming removed 2 bases from V and 0 bases from J, with 15 bases in between. CDR3 DNA: TGCGCCAGCAGCTTCGTACCGCCGGAGAGCTCTGGGGCCAACGTCCTGACTTTC. Its translation is CASSFVPPESSGANVLTF.

The chain combines TRBV7-3 with TRBJ2-7, with TRBD1 matching over 9 bases. Germline trimming cut 0 bases from V and 3 bases from J; bases unmatched to any gene: 9. Per germline, CDR1 SGHTA and CDR2 FQGTGA. The CDR3 extends over 17 amino acids. The CDR3 sequence: CASSLTGVGTGRYEQYF. The CDR3 DNA reads TGTGCCAGCAGCTTAACAGGTGTTGGGACAGGGCGCTACGAGCAGTACTTC.

The CDR3 here is CASSFPLAQYTGELFF. The CDR3 DNA is TGTGCCAGCAGCTTCCCACTAGCGCAATACACCGGGGAGCTGTTTTTT. This chain links TRBV7-2 with TRBJ2-2; 7 nucleotides match TRBD2. J gave up 3 bases and V 3 bases, and 7 bases lay outside the gene matches. Germline V gene data show CDR1 as SGHTA and CDR2 as FQGNSA. This CDR3 has 16 amino acids.

This clone was detected only once. The chain links TRBV10-3 to TRBJ1-2; 9 bases match TRBD1. V lost 0 bases, J lost 5 bases, and 7 bases stayed unmatched. The CDR3 covers 16 residues. Germline CDR1 ENHRY, CDR2 SYGVKD. The CDR3: CAISESNWDRVYGYTF. CDR3 nucleotide sequence: TGTGCCATCAGTGAGTCGAATTGGGACAGGGTTTATGGCTACACCTTC.

Remarks on this clone: An end of the junction differs from the germline gene, which may be a read error. Within the sample, other DNA sequences also encode this same CDR3. This chain uses TRBV5-1 with TRBJ2-7; 7 nucleotides match TRBD1. Germline assignment: CDR1 SGHRS and CDR2 YFSETQ. This CDR3 is built from 14 residues. The CDR3 DNA follows: TGCGCCAGCAGCTTGGCGGGGACAGCCTACGAACAGTACTTC. Translation gives CASSLAGTAYEQYF.

The chain recombines TRBV7-9 with TRBJ2-3; D is possibly TRBD1 (5 bases). Germline lookup yields CDR1 SEHNR and CDR2 FQNEAQ (reference sequence). V was pared by 3 bases and J by 4 bases, with 11 bases between. The CDR3 sequence is 14 residues long. The CDR3 bases are TGTGCCAGCAGCTTTGGGTGGGGCGCAGATACGCAGTATTTT. This codes for CASSFGWGADTQYF.

The rearrangement uses TRBV5-5 and TRBJ1-5; a possible D gene is TRBD1 (6 bases). Germline CDR1 reads SGHKS; CDR2 reads YYEKEE (reference sequence). With 0 bases removed from V and 7 bases from J, the gap between germline ends came to 14 bases. The CDR3 runs 15 residues. The CDR3 DNA sequence: TGTGCCAGCAGCTTGGCCTTGGGGGCGTGGCAGCCCCAGCATTTT. Its translation: CASSLALGAWQPQHF.

V usage is TRBV27 and J usage is TRBJ2-1; 9 bases align to TRBD1. CDR3 size: 17 residues. The V segment lost 6 bases and the J segment 7 bases; nucleotides outside the gene matches: 16. Germline CDR1 reads MNHEY; CDR2 reads SMNVEV (reference sequence). CDR3: CASSPPQGANPWNEQFF. CDR3 coding DNA: TGTGCCAGCAGCCCACCACAGGGGGCAAACCCTTGGAATGAGCAGTTCTTC.

This clone showed up just a few times. The chain recombines TRBV18 with TRBJ1-2; a possible D gene is TRBD1 (5 bases). The CDR3 has 13 residues. V was cut by 4 bases and J by 2 bases, with 8 bases left in between. From germline, CDR1 is KGHSH and CDR2 LQKENI. CDR3 residues: CASSRDSNYGYTF. In nucleotides, the CDR3 is TGTGCCAGCTCACGCGACAGCAACTATGGCTACACCTTC.

The rearrangement links TRBV18 to TRBJ1-3; 8 bases are a match to TRBD1. The CDR3 is 13 amino acids. CDR1 is KGHSH, CDR2 LQKENI, per germline. The ends lost 5 bases at V and 8 bases at J; junction bases unmatched: 5. The CDR3, as DNA: TGTGCCAGCTCAACAGGACAGGGAGACACCATATATTTT. This gives the protein CASSTGQGDTIYF.

The V call is TRBV2, the J call TRBJ2-2; possible D gene TRBD1, 5 bases. Trimming took off 5 bases at V and 4 bases at J, with 8 bases between the two ends. CDR3 size: 13 residues. Germline V CDR1 and CDR2: SNHLY, FYNNEI. The CDR3 DNA follows: TGTGCCAGCAGTTCGACAGCCACCGGGGAGCTGTTTTTT. The encoded protein is CASSSTATGELFF.